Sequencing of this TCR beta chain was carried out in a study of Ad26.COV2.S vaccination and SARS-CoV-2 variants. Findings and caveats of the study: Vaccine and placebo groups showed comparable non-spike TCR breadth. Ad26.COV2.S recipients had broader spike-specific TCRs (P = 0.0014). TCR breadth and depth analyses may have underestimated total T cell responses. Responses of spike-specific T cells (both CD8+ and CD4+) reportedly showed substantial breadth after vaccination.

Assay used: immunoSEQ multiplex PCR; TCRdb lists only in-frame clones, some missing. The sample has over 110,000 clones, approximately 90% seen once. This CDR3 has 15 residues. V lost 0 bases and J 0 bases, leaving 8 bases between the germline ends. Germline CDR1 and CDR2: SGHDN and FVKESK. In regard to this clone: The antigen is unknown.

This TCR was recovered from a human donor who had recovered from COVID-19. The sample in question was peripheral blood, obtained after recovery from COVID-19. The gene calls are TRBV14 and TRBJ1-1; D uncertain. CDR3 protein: CASSQELAMNTEAFF. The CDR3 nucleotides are TGTGCCAGCAGCCAAGAATTAGCCATGAACACTGAAGCTTTCTTT.